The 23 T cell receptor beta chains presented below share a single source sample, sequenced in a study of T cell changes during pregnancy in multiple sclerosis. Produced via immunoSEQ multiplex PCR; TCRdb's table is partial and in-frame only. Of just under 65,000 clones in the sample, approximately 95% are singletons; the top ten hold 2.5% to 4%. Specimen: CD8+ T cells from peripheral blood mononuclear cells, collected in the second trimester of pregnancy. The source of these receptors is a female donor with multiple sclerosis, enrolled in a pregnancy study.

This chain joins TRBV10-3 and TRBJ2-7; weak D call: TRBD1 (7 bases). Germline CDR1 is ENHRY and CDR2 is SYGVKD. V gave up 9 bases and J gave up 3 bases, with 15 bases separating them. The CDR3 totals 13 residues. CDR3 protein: CAIRTGEDYEQYF. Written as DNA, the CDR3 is TGTGCCATACGAACAGGGGAGGACTACGAGCAGTACTTC.

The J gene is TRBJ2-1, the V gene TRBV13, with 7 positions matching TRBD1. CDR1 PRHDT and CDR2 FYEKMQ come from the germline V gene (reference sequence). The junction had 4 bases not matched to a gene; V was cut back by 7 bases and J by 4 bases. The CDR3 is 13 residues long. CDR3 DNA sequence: TGTGCCAGCAAAGGGGGCTTATACAATGAGCAGTTCTTC. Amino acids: CASKGGLYNEQFF.

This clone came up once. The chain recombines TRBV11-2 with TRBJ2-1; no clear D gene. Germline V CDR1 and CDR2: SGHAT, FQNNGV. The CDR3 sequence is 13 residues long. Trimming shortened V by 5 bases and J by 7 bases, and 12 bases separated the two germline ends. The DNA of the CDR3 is TGTGCCAGCAGCCCCCACTTATCTAATGAGCAGTTCTTC. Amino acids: CASSPHLSNEQFF.

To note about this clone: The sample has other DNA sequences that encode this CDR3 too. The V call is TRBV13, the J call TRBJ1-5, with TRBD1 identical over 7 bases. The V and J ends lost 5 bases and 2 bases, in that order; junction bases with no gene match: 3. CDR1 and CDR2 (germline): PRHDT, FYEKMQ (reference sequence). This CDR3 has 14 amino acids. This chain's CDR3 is CASSLGTGNQPQHF. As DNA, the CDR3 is TGTGCCAGCAGCCTCGGGACAGGCAATCAGCCCCAGCATTTT.

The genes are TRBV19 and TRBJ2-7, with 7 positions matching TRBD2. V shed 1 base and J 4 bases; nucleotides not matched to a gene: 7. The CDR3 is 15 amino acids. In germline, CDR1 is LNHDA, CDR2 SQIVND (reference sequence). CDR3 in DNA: TGTGCCAGTAGTATAGCGGGCGGGAGTCTTTACGAGCAGTACTTC. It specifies CASSIAGGSLYEQYF.

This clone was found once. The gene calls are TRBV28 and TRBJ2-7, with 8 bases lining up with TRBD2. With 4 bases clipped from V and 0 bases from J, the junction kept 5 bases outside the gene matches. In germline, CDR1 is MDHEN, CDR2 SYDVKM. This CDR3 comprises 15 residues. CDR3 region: CASSSAGTSSYEQYF. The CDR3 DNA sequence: TGTGCCAGCAGTTCGGCCGGGACTAGCTCCTACGAGCAGTACTTC.

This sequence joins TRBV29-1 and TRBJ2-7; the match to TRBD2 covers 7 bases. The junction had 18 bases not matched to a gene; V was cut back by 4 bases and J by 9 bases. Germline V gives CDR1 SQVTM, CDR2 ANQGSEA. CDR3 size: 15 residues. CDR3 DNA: TGCAGCGTTGCGGGGGGAGACGCGGGGGACTCTCGGCAGTACTTC. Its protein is CSVAGGDAGDSRQYF.

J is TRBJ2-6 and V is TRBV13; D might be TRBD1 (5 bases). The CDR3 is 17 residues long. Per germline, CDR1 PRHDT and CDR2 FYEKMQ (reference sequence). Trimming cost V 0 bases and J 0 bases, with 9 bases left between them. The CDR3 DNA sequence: TGTGCCAGCAGCTTAGGGACAGAACTCTCTGGGGCCAACGTCCTGACTTTC. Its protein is CASSLGTELSGANVLTF.

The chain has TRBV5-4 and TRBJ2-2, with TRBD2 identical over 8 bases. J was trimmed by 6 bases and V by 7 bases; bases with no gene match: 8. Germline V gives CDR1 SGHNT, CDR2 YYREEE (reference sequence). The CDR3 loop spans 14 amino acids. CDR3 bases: TGTGCCAGCGGACTTAGCGGGAATTCCGGGGAGCTGTTTTTT. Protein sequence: CASGLSGNSGELFF.

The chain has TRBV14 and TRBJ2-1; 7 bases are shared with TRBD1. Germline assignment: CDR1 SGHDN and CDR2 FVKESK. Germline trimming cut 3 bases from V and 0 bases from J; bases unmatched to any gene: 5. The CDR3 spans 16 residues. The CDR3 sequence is CASSHPGQTSYNEQFF. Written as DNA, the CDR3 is TGTGCCAGCAGCCACCCGGGACAGACCTCCTACAATGAGCAGTTCTTC.

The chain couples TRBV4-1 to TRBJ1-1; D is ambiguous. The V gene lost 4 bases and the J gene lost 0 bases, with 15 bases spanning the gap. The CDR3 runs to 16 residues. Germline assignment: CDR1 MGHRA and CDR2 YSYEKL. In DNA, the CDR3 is TGCGCCAGCAGCCTCGGCCAGGCCCTGATGAACACTGAAGCTTTCTTT. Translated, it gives CASSLGQALMNTEAFF.

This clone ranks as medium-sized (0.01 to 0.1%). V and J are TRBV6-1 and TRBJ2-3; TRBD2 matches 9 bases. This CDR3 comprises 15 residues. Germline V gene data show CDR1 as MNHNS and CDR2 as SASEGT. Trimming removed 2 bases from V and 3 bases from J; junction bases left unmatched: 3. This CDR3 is CASSELAGRTDTQYF. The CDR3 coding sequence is TGTGCCAGCAGTGAACTAGCGGGAAGAACAGATACGCAGTATTTT.

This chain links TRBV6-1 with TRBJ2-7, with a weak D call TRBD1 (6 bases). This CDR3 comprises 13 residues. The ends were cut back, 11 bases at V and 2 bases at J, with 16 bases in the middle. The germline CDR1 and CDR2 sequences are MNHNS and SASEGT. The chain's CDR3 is CAALRDTAYEQYF. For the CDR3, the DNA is TGTGCCGCCCTAAGGGACACCGCCTACGAGCAGTACTTC.

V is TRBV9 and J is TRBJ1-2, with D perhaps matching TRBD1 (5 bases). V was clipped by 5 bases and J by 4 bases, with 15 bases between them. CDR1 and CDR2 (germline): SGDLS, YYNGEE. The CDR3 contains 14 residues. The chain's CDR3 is CASRGHLGAYGYTF. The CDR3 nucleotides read TGTGCCAGCAGAGGACACTTAGGGGCCTATGGCTACACCTTC.

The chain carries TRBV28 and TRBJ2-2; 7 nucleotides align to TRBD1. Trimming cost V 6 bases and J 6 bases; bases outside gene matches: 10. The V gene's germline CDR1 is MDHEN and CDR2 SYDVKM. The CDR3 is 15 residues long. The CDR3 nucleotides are TGTGCCAGCAGCGCCACTCCCGGGACAGCCGGGGAGCTGTTTTTT. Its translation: CASSATPGTAGELFF. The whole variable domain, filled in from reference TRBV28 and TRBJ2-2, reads DVKVTQSSRYLVKRTGEKVFLECVQDMDHENMFWYRQDPGLGLRLIYFSYDVKMKEKGDIPEGYSVSREKKERFSLILESASTNQTSMYLCASSATPGTAGELFFGEGSRLTVL.

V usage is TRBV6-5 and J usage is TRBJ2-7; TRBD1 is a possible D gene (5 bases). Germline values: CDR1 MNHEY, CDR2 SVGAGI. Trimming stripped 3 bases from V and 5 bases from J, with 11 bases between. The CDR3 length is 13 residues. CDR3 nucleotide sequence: TGTGCCAGCAGTTATGACAGCAGGGACGAGCAGTACTTC. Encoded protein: CASSYDSRDEQYF.

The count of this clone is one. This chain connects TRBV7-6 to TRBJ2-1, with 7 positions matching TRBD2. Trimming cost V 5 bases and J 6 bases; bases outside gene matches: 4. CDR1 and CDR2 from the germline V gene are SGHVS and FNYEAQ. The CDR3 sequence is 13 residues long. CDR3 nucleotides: TGTGCCAGCAGCGGACTAGTGAGCAATGAGCAGTTCTTC. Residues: CASSGLVSNEQFF. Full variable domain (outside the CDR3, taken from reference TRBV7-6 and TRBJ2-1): GAGVSQSPRYKVTKRGQDVALRCDPISGHVSLYWYRQALGQGPEFLTYFNYEAQQDKSGLPNDRFSAERPEGSISTLTIQRTEQRDSAMYRCASSGLVSNEQFFGPGTRLTVL.

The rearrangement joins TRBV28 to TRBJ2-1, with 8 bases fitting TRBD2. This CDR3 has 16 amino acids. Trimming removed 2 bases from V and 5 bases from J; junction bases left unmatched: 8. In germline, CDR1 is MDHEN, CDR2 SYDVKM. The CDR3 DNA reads TGTGCCAGCAGTTTACTGACGGGAGGGGTACACAATGAGCAGTTCTTC. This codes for CASSLLTGGVHNEQFF.

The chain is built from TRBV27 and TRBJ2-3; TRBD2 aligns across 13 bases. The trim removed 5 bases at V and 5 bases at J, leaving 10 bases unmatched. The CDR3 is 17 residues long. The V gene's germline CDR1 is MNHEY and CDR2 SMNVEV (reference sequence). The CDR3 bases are TGTGCCAGCAGTGAATACCCCGGGACTAGCGGGGTAGATACGCAGTATTTT. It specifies CASSEYPGTSGVDTQYF.

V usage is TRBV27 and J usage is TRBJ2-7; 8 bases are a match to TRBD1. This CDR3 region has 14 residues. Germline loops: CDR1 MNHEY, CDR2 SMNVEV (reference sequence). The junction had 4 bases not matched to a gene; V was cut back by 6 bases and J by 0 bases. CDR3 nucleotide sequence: TGTGCCAGCAGCGACAGGGGAGGCTCCTACGAGCAGTACTTC. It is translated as CASSDRGGSYEQYF.

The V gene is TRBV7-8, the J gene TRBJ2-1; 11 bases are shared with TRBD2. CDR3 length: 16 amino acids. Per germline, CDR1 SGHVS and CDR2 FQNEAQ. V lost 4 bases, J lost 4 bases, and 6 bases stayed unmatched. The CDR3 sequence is CASSSLAGAAYNEQFF. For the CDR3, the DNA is TGTGCCAGCAGCTCACTAGCGGGAGCCGCTTACAATGAGCAGTTCTTC.

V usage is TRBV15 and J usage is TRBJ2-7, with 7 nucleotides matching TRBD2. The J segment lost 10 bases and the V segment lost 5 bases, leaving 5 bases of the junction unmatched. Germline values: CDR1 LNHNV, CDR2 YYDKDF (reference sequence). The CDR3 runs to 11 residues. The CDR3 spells CATSLGGPQYF. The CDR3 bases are TGTGCCACCAGCTTGGGAGGGCCCCAGTACTTC.

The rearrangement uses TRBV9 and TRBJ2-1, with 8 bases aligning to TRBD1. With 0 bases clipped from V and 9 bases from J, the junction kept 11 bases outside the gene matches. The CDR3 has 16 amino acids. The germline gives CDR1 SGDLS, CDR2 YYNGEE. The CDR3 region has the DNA TGTGCCAGCAGCGTAGGGACAGGGATTCTAGCAGGTGAGCAGTTCTTC. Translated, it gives CASSVGTGILAGEQFF.